These T cell receptor beta chains were read from a single sample in a study of blood T cell repertoires in COVID-19. Sequencing was performed with immunoSEQ multiplex PCR; in TCRdb, only in-frame clones are kept and a portion is missing. The table shows some 70,000 clones, with 65% to 90% occurring only once. Material: peripheral blood. The receptors come from a man older than 75 with acute or convalescent COVID-19. The CDR3 runs from the conserved cysteine through the conserved F or W. D genes are given only for firm matches. Clone size is shown for a subset of rows, as once, few, many or a class of expanded clone.

V gene	clone size	D gene	J gene	CDR3 length	CDR3 DNA	CDR3 protein
TRBV5-1	once	TRBD2	TRBJ2-2	21	TGCGCCAGCAGCTTGAGGCCGGGACTAGCGGGAGCGAGGATGAACACCGGGGAGCTGTTTTTT	CASSLRPGLAGARMNTGELFF
TRBV6-6	NA	TRBD1	TRBJ2-7	16	TGTGCCAGCAGTCCCCGACAGGGACAGGGGGCGCGAGAGCAGTACTTC	CASSPRQGQGAREQYF
TRBV6-5	NA	TRBD2	TRBJ2-3	16	TGTGCCAGCAGTTACGATGGAGGGAGGGCTACAGATACGCAGTATTTT	CASSYDGGRATDTQYF
TRBV30	NA	NA	TRBJ1-1	13	TGTGCCTGGACTAAGACAGAGAACACTGAAGCTTTCTTT	CAWTKTENTEAFF
TRBV2	NA	TRBD2	TRBJ2-1	15	TGTGCCAGCAGGGCGACTAGCGGGAACTACAATGAGCAGTTCTTC	CASRATSGNYNEQFF
TRBV5-1	NA	TRBD2	TRBJ2-5	15	TGCGCCAGCAGCCAACTAGCGAGAAGACAAGAGACCCAGTACTTC	CASSQLARRQETQYF
TRBV12-1	NA	NA	TRBJ2-1	21	TGTGCCAGCAGCCGGACCCCTTCCCAGCGGGAGGGCCCTAGCTCCTACAATGAGCAGTTCTTC	CASSRTPSQREGPSSYNEQFF
TRBV5-4	once	TRBD2	TRBJ2-7	14	TGTGCCAGCAGCATTAGCGGGACCTCCTACGAGCAGTACTTC	CASSISGTSYEQYF
TRBV19	NA	NA	TRBJ2-1	14	TGTGCCAGTAGTAAAAAGGTGGGGCCCGATGAGCAGTTCTTC	CASSKKVGPDEQFF
TRBV3-1/TRBV3-2	few	TRBD1	TRBJ1-5	14	TGTGCCAGCAGCCAAACAGGGGGCCATCAGCCCCAGCATTTT	CASSQTGGHQPQHF
TRBV23-1	NA	TRBD2	TRBJ2-5	19	TGCGCCAGCAGTCCCCCCGAGCGGGAGGGAGTGGTGGACCAAGAGACCCAGTACTTC	CASSPPEREGVVDQETQYF
TRBV7-8	NA	NA	TRBJ1-2	14	TGTGCCAGCAGCGTCCGGCTAGAGAACTATGGCTACACCTTC	CASSVRLENYGYTF
TRBV6-5	once	TRBD2	TRBJ2-3	15	TGTGCCAGCTGCGGGAGGGGAGGGGCGACAGATACGCAGTATTTT	CASCGRGGATDTQYF
TRBV29-1	NA	NA	TRBJ2-7	13	TGCAGCGTAGAAGGGGCAGCTTCCTACGAGCAGTACTTC	CSVEGAASYEQYF
TRBV5-1	NA	NA	TRBJ1-1	14	TGCGCCAGCAGCGGATCAGGGGTTCGAACTGAAGCTTTCTTT	CASSGSGVRTEAFF
TRBV7-2	once	NA	TRBJ2-1	15	TGTGCCGGAGGGATCTACCCGAGCTCCTACAATGAGCAGTTCTTC	CAGGIYPSSYNEQFF
TRBV5-1	NA	NA	TRBJ1-2	14	TGCGCCAGCAGCTCAACACAGGGTCACTATGGCTACACCTTC	CASSSTQGHYGYTF
TRBV27	NA	NA	TRBJ1-1	11	TGTGCCAGCCACACGAACACTGAAGCTTTCTTT	CASHTNTEAFF
TRBV24-1	NA	TRBD1	TRBJ1-4	18	TGTGCCACCAGTGATTTCCAGGGGGTAGCGGCAACTAATGAAAAACTGTTTTTT	CATSDFQGVAATNEKLFF
TRBV7-8	NA	NA	TRBJ1-5	17	TGTGCCAGCAGCCCAGGACTAGGATTTTATAGCAATCAGCCCCAGCATTTT	CASSPGLGFYSNQPQHF
TRBV6-5	NA	NA	TRBJ2-7	14	TGCGGCACAACCAGCGCCGGGAGCACCTACGAGCAGTACTTC	CGTTSAGSTYEQYF
TRBV6-1	NA	NA	TRBJ1-1	13	TGTGCCAGCAGTGAACGGGGAGGAACTGAAGCTTTCTTT	CASSERGGTEAFF
TRBV4-3	few	TRBD2	TRBJ2-1	17	TGCGCCAGCAGCCAAGGGACTAGCGGGGGGGACTACAATGAGCAGTTCTTC	CASSQGTSGGDYNEQFF
TRBV19	NA	TRBD1	TRBJ1-3	18	TGTGCCAGTAGTATATTGGGGGACAGTCGACGGTCTGGAAACACCATATATTTT	CASSILGDSRRSGNTIYF
TRBV7-6	NA	NA	TRBJ1-6	14	TGTGCCAGCAGCTTAGAGGCAGGCTCCAAACCCCTCCACTTT	CASSLEAGSKPLHF
TRBV11-3	NA	TRBD2	TRBJ2-7	14	TGTGCCAGCACCCAGGGCGGGGGTAGAAACGAGCAGTACTTC	CASTQGGGRNEQYF
TRBV6-2/TRBV6-3	once	NA	TRBJ1-1	13	TGTGCCAGCAGTTCCAGGGGGAACACTGAAGCTTTCTTT	CASSSRGNTEAFF
TRBV6-5	few	NA	TRBJ1-6	15	TGTGCCAGCAGTTCGGCAGGGGCAGGGGATTCACCCCTCCACTTT	CASSSAGAGDSPLHF
TRBV27	NA	NA	TRBJ1-5	15	TGTGCCAGCAGTTTATTGGCAGGGGGCAATCAGCCCCAGCATTTT	CASSLLAGGNQPQHF
TRBV27	NA	TRBD1	TRBJ1-1	13	TGTGCCAGCAGTATCTACAGGGGCACTGAAGCTTTCTTT	CASSIYRGTEAFF
TRBV28	NA	NA	TRBJ2-5	15	TGTGCCAGCAGTTTATCGGGAAGGGGGCAAGAGACCCAGTACTTC	CASSLSGRGQETQYF
TRBV28	NA	NA	TRBJ1-2	12	TGTGCCAGCAGTTTTTCAGGCTATGGCTACACCTTC	CASSFSGYGYTF
TRBV7-9	NA	TRBD1	TRBJ2-7	16	TGTGCCAGCAGCTTAACGCTGGGACAGATATCCTACGAGCAGTACTTC	CASSLTLGQISYEQYF
TRBV20-1	NA	NA	TRBJ1-1	12	TGCAGTGCTAGTCAGGGAAGGACTGAAGCTTTCTTT	CSASQGRTEAFF
TRBV11-3	NA	NA	TRBJ2-6	17	TGTGCCAGCAGCCCCACGGGACATCCCTCTGGGGCCAACGTCCTGACTTTC	CASSPTGHPSGANVLTF
TRBV29-1	NA	NA	TRBJ1-1	13	TGCAGCGGAAAACAGGGAAGGACCACTGAAGCTTTCTTT	CSGKQGRTTEAFF
TRBV4-1	NA	TRBD1	TRBJ1-1	16	TGCGCCAGCAGCCCGGGACAGGCCCGAAGGAACACTGAAGCTTTCTTT	CASSPGQARRNTEAFF
TRBV4-2	NA	NA	TRBJ1-1	15	TGTGCCAGCAGCCAAGATCACAGCATGAACACTGAAGCTTTCTTT	CASSQDHSMNTEAFF
TRBV7-2	NA	NA	TRBJ1-2	15	TGTGCCAGCAGCTTAGATTGGGGCAGGGGCTATGGCTACACCTTC	CASSLDWGRGYGYTF
TRBV6-2/TRBV6-3	few	TRBD1	TRBJ2-3	17	TGTGCCAGCAGTTACGACCCCGGGACAGGGGAGACAGATACGCAGTATTTT	CASSYDPGTGETDTQYF
TRBV7-2	NA	NA	TRBJ1-1	14	TGTGCCAGCAGCTTATACAGATTGAACACTGAAGCTTTCTTT	CASSLYRLNTEAFF
TRBV29-1	NA	NA	TRBJ1-4	13	TGCAGCGTTGGTACCTTTCCTAGGGAAAAACTGTTTTTT	CSVGTFPREKLFF
TRBV13	NA	NA	TRBJ2-3	13	TGTGCCAGCAGCCGAAGTCGGGGTTATACGCAGTATTTT	CASSRSRGYTQYF
TRBV19	NA	NA	TRBJ1-5	17	TGTGCCAGTAGTATCGGTACAGGCTCGACGGATAGTCAGCCCCAGCATTTT	CASSIGTGSTDSQPQHF
TRBV7-2	NA	NA	TRBJ2-1	14	TGTGCCAGCAGCCCGGAGGGGTCCTACAATGAGCAGTTCTTC	CASSPEGSYNEQFF
TRBV7-2	NA	NA	TRBJ2-5	14	TGTGCCAGCACCTTAGGACGTAGCGGAGAGACCCAGTACTTC	CASTLGRSGETQYF
TRBV11-2	NA	TRBD1	TRBJ1-4	16	TGTGCCAGCAGCTTAGATTTAGGGACAGCCAATGAAAAACTGTTTTTT	CASSLDLGTANEKLFF
TRBV30	NA	TRBD1	TRBJ1-5	15	TGTGCCTGGAGTCCGGGACAGGGGAGCAATCAGCCCCAGCATTTT	CAWSPGQGSNQPQHF
TRBV19	NA	TRBD2	TRBJ2-3	12	TGTGCTATGGCGGGGGGCACAGATACGCAGTATTTT	CAMAGGTDTQYF
TRBV30	NA	NA	TRBJ2-7	12	TGTGCCTGGAGTCGTCTGTCCTACGAGCAGTACTTC	CAWSRLSYEQYF
TRBV29-1	NA	NA	TRBJ1-4	14	TGCAGCGTTGAGGTCCTGGGGAGTAACGAAAAACTGTTTTTT	CSVEVLGSNEKLFF
TRBV24-1	NA	TRBD1	TRBJ2-2	15	TGTGCCACCAGCCGGACAGGAGCGAACACCGGGGAGCTGTTTTTT	CATSRTGANTGELFF
TRBV29-1	NA	TRBD1	TRBJ1-2	15	TGCAGCGTAACTCGGACAGGGCTGACTAACTATGGCTACACCTTC	CSVTRTGLTNYGYTF
TRBV5-1	NA	TRBD2	TRBJ2-1	17	TGCGCCAGCAGCTGGCTTAGCGGGAGCCTATCCTACAATGAGCAGTTCTTC	CASSWLSGSLSYNEQFF
TRBV19	NA	NA	TRBJ2-5	14	TGTGCCAGTAGTATTGAAACAGGGCGAGAGACCCAGTACTTC	CASSIETGRETQYF